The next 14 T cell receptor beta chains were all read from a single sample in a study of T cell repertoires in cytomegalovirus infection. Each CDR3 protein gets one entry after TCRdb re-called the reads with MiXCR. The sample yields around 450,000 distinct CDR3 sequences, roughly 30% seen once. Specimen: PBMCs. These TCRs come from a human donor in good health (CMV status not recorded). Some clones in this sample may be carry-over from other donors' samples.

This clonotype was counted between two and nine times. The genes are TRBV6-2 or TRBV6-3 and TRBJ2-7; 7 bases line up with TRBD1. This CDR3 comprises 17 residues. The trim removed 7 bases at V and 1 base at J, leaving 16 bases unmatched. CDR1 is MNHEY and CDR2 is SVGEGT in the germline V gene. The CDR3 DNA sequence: TGTGCCAGCACCCAACCGGGACAGAGTGTATTTTCCTACGAGCAGTACTTC. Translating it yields CASTQPGQSVFSYEQYF.

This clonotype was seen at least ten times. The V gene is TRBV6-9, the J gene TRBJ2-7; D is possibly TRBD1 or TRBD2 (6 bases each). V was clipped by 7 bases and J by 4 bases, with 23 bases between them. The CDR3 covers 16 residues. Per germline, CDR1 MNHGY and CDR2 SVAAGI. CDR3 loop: CASIRPGGPKVYEQYF. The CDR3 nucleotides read TGTGCCAGCATCCGCCCCGGGGGCCCCAAGGTGTACGAGCAGTACTTC.

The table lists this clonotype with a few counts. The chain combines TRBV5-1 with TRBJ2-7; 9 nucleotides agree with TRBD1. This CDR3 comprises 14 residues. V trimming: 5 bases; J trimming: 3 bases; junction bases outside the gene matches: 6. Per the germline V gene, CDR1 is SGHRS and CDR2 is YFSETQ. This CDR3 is CASRFGTGSYEQYF. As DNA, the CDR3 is TGCGCCAGCAGATTTGGGACAGGGAGCTACGAGCAGTACTTC.

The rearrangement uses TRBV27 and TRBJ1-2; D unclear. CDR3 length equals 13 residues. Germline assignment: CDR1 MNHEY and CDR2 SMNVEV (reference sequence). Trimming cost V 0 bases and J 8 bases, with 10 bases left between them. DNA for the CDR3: TGTGCCAGCAGTTTATCTCGGACGAGGGGCTACACCTTC. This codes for CASSLSRTRGYTF.

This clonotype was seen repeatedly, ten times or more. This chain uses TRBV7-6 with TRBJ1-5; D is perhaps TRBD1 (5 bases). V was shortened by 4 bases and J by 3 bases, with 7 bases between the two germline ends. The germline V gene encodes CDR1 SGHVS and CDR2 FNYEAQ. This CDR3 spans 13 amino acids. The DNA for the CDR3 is TGTGCCAGCAGCTACGGACACAATCAGCCCCAGCATTTT. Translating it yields CASSYGHNQPQHF.

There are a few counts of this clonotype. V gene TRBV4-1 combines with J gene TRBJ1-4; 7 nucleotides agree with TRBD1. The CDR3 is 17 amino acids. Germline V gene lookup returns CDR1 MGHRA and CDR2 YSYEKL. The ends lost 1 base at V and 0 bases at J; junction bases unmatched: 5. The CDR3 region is CASSQGQGSATNEKLFF. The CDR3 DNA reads TGCGCCAGCAGCCAAGGACAGGGAAGCGCAACTAATGAAAAACTGTTTTTT.

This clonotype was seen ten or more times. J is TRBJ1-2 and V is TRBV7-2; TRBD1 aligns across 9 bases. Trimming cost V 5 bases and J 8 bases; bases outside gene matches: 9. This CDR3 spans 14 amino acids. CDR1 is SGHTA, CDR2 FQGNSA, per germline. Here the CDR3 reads CASSVRDREYGYTF. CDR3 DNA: TGTGCCAGCAGCGTCCGGGACAGGGAATACGGCTACACCTTC.

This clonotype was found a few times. The CDR3 here is CASSQRTGSRTEAFF. As DNA, the CDR3 is TGTGCCAGCAGCCAAAGGACAGGGTCCAGAACTGAAGCTTTCTTT. The rearrangement joins TRBV12-3 or TRBV12-4 to TRBJ1-1, with 8 nucleotides matching TRBD1. The trim removed 6 bases at V and 5 bases at J, leaving 11 bases unmatched. This CDR3 contains 15 residues.

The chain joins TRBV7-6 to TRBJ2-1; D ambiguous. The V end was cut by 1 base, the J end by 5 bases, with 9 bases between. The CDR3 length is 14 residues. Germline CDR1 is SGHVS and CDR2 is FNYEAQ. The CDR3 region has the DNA TGTGCCAGCAGCTTAGTGGCCGATAACAATGAGCAGTTCTTC. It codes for CASSLVADNNEQFF.

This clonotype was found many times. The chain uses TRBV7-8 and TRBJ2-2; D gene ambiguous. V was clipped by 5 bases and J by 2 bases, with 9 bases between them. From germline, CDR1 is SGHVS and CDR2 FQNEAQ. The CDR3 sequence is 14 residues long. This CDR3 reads CASSGRINTGELFF. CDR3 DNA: TGTGCCAGCAGCGGACGGATAAACACCGGGGAGCTGTTTTTT.

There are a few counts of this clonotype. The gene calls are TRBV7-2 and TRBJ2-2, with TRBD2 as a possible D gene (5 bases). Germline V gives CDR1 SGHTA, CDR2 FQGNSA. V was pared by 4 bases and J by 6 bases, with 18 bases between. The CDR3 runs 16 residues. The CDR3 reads CASSSSPGYRSGELFF. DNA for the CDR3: TGTGCCAGCAGCTCTAGTCCGGGGTACCGATCCGGGGAGCTGTTTTTT.

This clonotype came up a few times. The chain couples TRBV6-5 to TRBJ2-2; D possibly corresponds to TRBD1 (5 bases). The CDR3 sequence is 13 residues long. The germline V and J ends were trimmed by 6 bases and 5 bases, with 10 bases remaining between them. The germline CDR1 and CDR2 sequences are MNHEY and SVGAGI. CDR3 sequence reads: CASRERGTGELFF. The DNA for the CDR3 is TGTGCCAGCAGGGAAAGGGGTACCGGGGAGCTGTTTTTT.

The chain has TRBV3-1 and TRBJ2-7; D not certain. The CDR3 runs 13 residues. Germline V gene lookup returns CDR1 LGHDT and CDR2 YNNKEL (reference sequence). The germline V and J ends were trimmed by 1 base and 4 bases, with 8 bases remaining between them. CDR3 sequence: CASSQVSSYEQYF. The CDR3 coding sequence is TGTGCCAGCAGCCAAGTCAGCTCTTACGAGCAGTACTTC.

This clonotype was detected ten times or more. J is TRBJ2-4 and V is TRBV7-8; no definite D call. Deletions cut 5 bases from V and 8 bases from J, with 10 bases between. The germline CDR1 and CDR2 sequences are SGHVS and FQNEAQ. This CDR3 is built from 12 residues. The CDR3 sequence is CASSNPGDIQYF. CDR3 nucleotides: TGTGCCAGCAGCAACCCGGGCGACATTCAGTACTTC. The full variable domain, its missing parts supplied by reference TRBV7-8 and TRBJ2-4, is GAGVSQSPRYKVAKRGQDVALRCDPISGHVSLFWYQQALGQGPEFLTYFQNEAQLDKSGLPSDRFFAERPEGSVSTLKIQRTQQEDSAVYLCASSNPGDIQYFGAGTRLSVL.